This TCR beta chain was documented in a study of technical replicates of blood from several donors (TCRdb year 2017). Library creation used the immunoSEQ multiplex PCR assay. Not all clones reach the TCRdb copy of this immuneACCESS table, which keeps in-frame sequences only. Checked studies attribute under half of the gap to unresolved V genes and leave the rest unexplained. Counted in this sample were about 100,000 clones; 90% to 97% of them appeared once. The ten largest make up approximately 0.22% of the sample. The CDR3 numbers 16 residues from cysteine through phenylalanine. The sequence is cut down to CDR3 DNA, 48 bases in frame from base 1. CDR1 SGDLS and CDR2 YYNGEE were looked up in the germline V gene. The V and J ends are trimmed by 0 bases and 6 bases, leaving 16 bases between them. Points on this clone: Its antigen is unknown. Per-base qualities were not stored, and no clone one base away is much larger.

Sequenced input: T cells isolated from PBMCs. The rearrangement combines TRBV9 with TRBJ2-1; the D segment cannot be called with confidence. This clonotype was obtained from a human donor in good health. The CDR3 loop reads CASSVADVAGGNEQFF. The sequenced DNA is TGTGCCAGCAGCGTAGCGGATGTCGCCGGCGGCAATGAGCAGTTCTTC.